This TCR beta chain is from a study of cytomegalovirus exposure and HLA in healthy donors. Study-wide points: About 87% or about 30% of the time was how often most TCR beta V segments were productive, according to an earlier analysis. Donors were assumed by presence/absence analyses to have roughly uniform sequencing depth. In a later analysis, donors in an Asian-associated ancestry cluster reportedly had fewer N-insertions in productive TCRs than the cohort mean.

The table lists this clone with a few counts. Antigen unknown. 13 Jbeta primers and 60 Vbeta primers were used for the PCR. TCRdb keeps only in-frame clones here, not all; method: immunoSEQ multiplex PCR. The sample carries more than 90,000 clones, 60% to 85% recorded once. The CDR3 is 16 residues long. CDR1 and CDR2 from the germline V gene are SGHRS and YFSETQ. V lost 0 bases and J lost 1; bases outside the gene matches: 7. The TCR sequence derives from a man aged 50 to 60 in good health and CMV-seronegative. This chain uses TRBV5-1 with TRBJ2-7; TRBD2 matches 7 bases. Sequenced: PBMCs. This CDR3 reads CASSLGGGTSSYEQYF. The DNA for the CDR3 is TGCGCCAGCAGCTTGGGGGGAGGGACCTCTTCCTACGAGCAGTACTTC.